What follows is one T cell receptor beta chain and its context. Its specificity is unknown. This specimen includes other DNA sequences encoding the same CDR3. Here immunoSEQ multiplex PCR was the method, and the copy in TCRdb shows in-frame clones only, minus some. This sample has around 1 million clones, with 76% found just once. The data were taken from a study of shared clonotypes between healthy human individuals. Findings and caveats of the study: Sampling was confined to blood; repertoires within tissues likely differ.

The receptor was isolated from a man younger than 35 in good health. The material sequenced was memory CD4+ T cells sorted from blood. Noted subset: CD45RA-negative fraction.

The CDR3 spells CASSEAGESYGYTF. CDR3 DNA: TGTGCCAGCAGTGAAGCTGGAGAGAGCTATGGCTACACCTTC. V is TRBV6-1 and J is TRBJ1-2; D unclear. The germline gives CDR1 MNHNS, CDR2 SASEGT. Trimming removed 0 bases at V and 4 bases at J, with 9 bases between. The CDR3 is 14 residues long.